Presented here are 10 T cell receptor beta chains from one specimen sequenced in a study of CD8+CD57+ T cells in acquired aplastic anemia. Investigators profiled TCR beta VDJ and CDR3 from genomic DNA template. Via MiXCR, TCRdb re-called the reads, giving one row per CDR3 protein. Of roughly 190,000 distinct CDR3 sequences detected, less than 65% appear once; the ten largest clones hold approximately 16%. Sequencing was performed on sorted CD4+, CD8+, or CD8+CD57+ T cells (not recorded which) from PBMCs. All receptors derive from a human donor in good health, serving as a control.

The sample holds many counts of this clonotype. The chain combines TRBV4-3 with TRBJ2-2; TRBD2 is a possible D gene (6 bases). V lost 0 bases, J lost 4 bases, and 12 bases lay in between. CDR1 and CDR2 (germline): LGHNA, YSLEER. This CDR3 region has 16 residues. This CDR3 reads CASSQEYGGATGELFF. CDR3 nucleotide sequence: TGCGCCAGCAGCCAAGAATACGGGGGAGCCACCGGGGAGCTGTTTTTT.

The V and J genes are TRBV7-9 and TRBJ2-7, with 7 bases aligning to TRBD1. The CDR3 extends over 14 amino acids. The V and J ends lost 6 bases and 5 bases, in that order; junction bases with no gene match: 10. Germline V gives CDR1 SEHNR, CDR2 FQNEAQ (reference sequence). CDR3 DNA: TGTGCCAGCAGTGAACAGGGGATCGTGAACGAGCAGTACTTC. It specifies CASSEQGIVNEQYF.

As concerns this clonotype: This may come from a read error, since a much larger clone is one base off. Because the CDR3's place on the DNA is in doubt, the DNA is left out and the CDR3 is given as listed by TCRdb. The V call is TRBV5-6, the J call TRBJ1-3; the D segment call TRBD1 is taken from the table without a DNA check. The CDR3 spans 17 amino acids, including both terminal residues. The germline V gene has CDR1 SGHDT and CDR2 YYEEEE. The CDR3 loop reads CASSPNTFWGAGNTVYF.

The chain combines TRBV20-1 with TRBJ2-3, with TRBD1 identical over 10 bases. Germline-derived CDR1 and CDR2 are DFQATT and SNEGSKA (reference sequence). The CDR3 loop spans 14 amino acids. After removal of 3 bases from V and 4 bases from J, the junction contained 4 bases not matched to a gene. CDR3 sequence reads: CSASEGTGADTQYF. The CDR3 nucleotides read TGCAGTGCTAGTGAGGGGACAGGGGCAGATACGCAGTATTTT.

This clonotype was recorded many times. The genes are TRBV9 and TRBJ1-5; TRBD1 matches at 11 bases. CDR3 length equals 16 residues. The germline V gene has CDR1 SGDLS and CDR2 YYNGEE. The trim removed 4 bases at V and 7 bases at J, leaving 10 bases unmatched. The CDR3 here is CASSPSSGTGGQPQHF. CDR3 nucleotides: TGTGCCAGCAGCCCCTCCTCCGGGACAGGGGGACAGCCCCAGCATTTT. Combining the CDR3 with reference TRBV9 and TRBJ1-5 gives the whole variable domain DSGVTQTPKHLITATGQRVTLRCSPRSGDLSVYWYQQSLDQGLQFLIQYYNGEERAKGNILERFSAQQFPDLHSELNLSSLELGDSALYFCASSPSSGTGGQPQHFGDGTRLSIL.

The V gene is TRBV15, the J gene TRBJ2-3; tentatively, D is TRBD2 (7 bases). Germline CDR1 LNHNV, CDR2 YYDKDF (reference sequence). The CDR3 runs to 12 residues. Trimming took 2 bases from V and 11 from J, leaving 11 bases between them. CDR3 sequence: CATSRSGGEQYF. As DNA, the CDR3 is TGTGCCACCAGCAGATCGGGGGGCGAGCAGTATTTT.

This clonotype came up many times. V and J are TRBV5-8 and TRBJ1-1; D may be TRBD1 (5 bases). CDR3 size: 15 residues. Trimming took 0 bases from V and 6 from J, leaving 15 bases between them. CDR1 SGHTS and CDR2 YDEGEE come from the germline V gene. The CDR3, as DNA: TGTGCCAGCAGCTTGGGTTCAGGGAGCAAGCCTGAAGCTTTCTTT. This gives the protein CASSLGSGSKPEAFF. Together with reference TRBV5-8 and TRBJ1-1, the CDR3 gives the full variable domain: EAGVTQSPTHLIKTRGQQATLRCSPISGHTSVYWYQQALGLGLQFLLWYDEGEERNRGNFPPRFSGRQFPNYSSELNVNALELEDSALYLCASSLGSGSKPEAFFGQGTRLTVV.

Only a few counts were recorded for this clonotype. J is TRBJ2-3 and V is TRBV10-3; 8 bases agree with TRBD2. The J segment lost 2 bases and the V segment lost 8 bases, leaving 6 bases of the junction unmatched. Germline V gene data show CDR1 as ENHRY and CDR2 as SYGVKD. The CDR3 covers 14 residues. The CDR3 nucleotides read TGTGCCATCTCGGGAGGGGGTTACACAGATACGCAGTATTTT. Protein: CAISGGGYTDTQYF.

This clonotype was observed a few times. The genes are TRBV6-1 and TRBJ1-4; D ambiguous. Trimming removed 8 bases at V and 16 bases at J, with 14 bases between. Germline V gene sequence: CDR1 MNHNS, CDR2 SASEGT. The CDR3 runs 10 residues. CDR3 sequence: CASGATNEFF. CDR3 nucleotides: TGTGCCAGCGGTGCGACTAACGAGTTTTTT.

This clonotype has a count of ten or more. The V call is TRBV12-3 or TRBV12-4, the J call TRBJ2-7; the D gene is possibly TRBD2 (5 bases). The CDR3 consists of 14 residues. V was pared by 2 bases and J by 2 bases, with 10 bases between. The chain's CDR3 is CASSLSGITYEQYF. The CDR3 region has the DNA TGTGCCAGCAGTTTATCGGGAATTACCTACGAGCAGTACTTC.